One and the same sample provided the 10 T cell receptor beta chains below, sequenced in a study of HIV-infected patients and healthy controls. The repertoire came from unfractionated whole blood and reflected all unsorted peripheral T cells. cDNA was made from about 500 ng RNA using alpha and beta constant primers. Each of the alpha and beta chains got its own library through chain-specific third strand synthesis with indices. TCRdb processed the 5' RACE reads anew with MiXCR; each CDR3 protein has one entry. The sample lists 3,500 to 5,000 distinct CDR3 sequences, more than 10% occurring once. The source material was blood, sampled before antiretroviral therapy. The receptors here all came from an adult with HIV infection.

By its share, this clonotype is large. CDR3 sequence: CASILGTEETQYF. As DNA, the CDR3 is TGTGCCAGCATCCTTGGGACGGAAGAGACCCAGTACTTC. This chain joins TRBV12-3 or TRBV12-4 and TRBJ2-5, with D perhaps assigned TRBD1 or TRBD2 (5 bases each). V lost 7 bases and J 3 bases, leaving 12 bases between the germline ends. The CDR3 spans 13 residues.

Relative to its sample, this clonotype is medium-sized. This chain connects TRBV12-3 or TRBV12-4 to TRBJ2-4, with no clear D. The CDR3 extends over 12 amino acids. Between the trimmed V and J ends, which lost 5 bases and 7 bases, there was a span of 9 bases. The DNA of the CDR3 is TGTGCCAGCAGTCCCCAAAAGAACATTCAGTACTTC. This sequence encodes CASSPQKNIQYF.

This clonotype showed up many times. The chain is built from TRBV9 and TRBJ1-1; TRBD1 might be the D (5 bases). CDR1 is SGDLS and CDR2 is YYNGEE in the germline V gene. The V end was cut by 0 bases, the J end by 6 bases, with 9 bases between. CDR3 size: 13 residues. The CDR3 sequence: CASSVGGGSEAFF. The CDR3, as DNA: TGTGCCAGCAGCGTAGGGGGGGGGTCTGAAGCTTTCTTT.

This clonotype is categorized as medium-sized. The J gene is TRBJ1-5, the V gene TRBV20-1, with 8 bases that match TRBD1. The CDR3 runs 12 residues. The germline gives CDR1 DFQATT, CDR2 SNEGSKA (reference sequence). Trimming cost V 5 bases and J 5 bases; bases outside gene matches: 2. CDR3 amino acids: CSAQTGDQPQHF. The CDR3 DNA reads TGCAGTGCTCAGACAGGGGATCAGCCCCAGCATTTT.

Remarks on this clonotype: One base away lies a much larger clone, so this may be a sequencing read error. The CDR3 protein is CSASGNGYTF. The CDR3 DNA is TGCAGTGCCAGTGGGAATGGCTACACCTTC. The genes are TRBV29-1 and TRBJ1-2, with no clear D. This CDR3 contains 10 residues. Per the germline V gene, CDR1 is SQVTM and CDR2 is ANQGSEA.

This clonotype was counted between two and nine times. The chain uses TRBV12-3 or TRBV12-4 and TRBJ2-7; 7 bases fit TRBD1. The J segment lost 2 bases and the V segment lost 5 bases, leaving 9 bases of the junction unmatched. This CDR3 has 15 amino acids. The CDR3 DNA follows: TGTGCCAGCAGTCCTCCGGGACAGTCAACCTACGAGCAGTACTTC. This gives the protein CASSPPGQSTYEQYF.

By sample share, this clonotype is medium-sized. Mismatch with germline at one junction end may stem from a read error. V gene TRBV11-3 combines with J gene TRBJ1-2; 7 positions agree with TRBD1. Germline-derived CDR1 and CDR2 are SGHNT and YENEEA. This CDR3 is built from 10 residues. CDR3 loop: CASSRDSVVF. The DNA for the CDR3 is TGTGCCAGCAGCCGGGACAGCGTCGTATTC.

Sample share makes this clonotype medium-sized. The chain employs TRBV9 and TRBJ1-1, with 9 bases aligning to TRBD1. The CDR3 sequence is 15 residues long. Germline V gives CDR1 SGDLS, CDR2 YYNGEE. The V segment lost 4 bases and the J segment 5 bases; nucleotides outside the gene matches: 9. CDR3 coding DNA: TGTGCCAGCAGCTTAGGAGGGACAGGGAGGACTGAAGCTTTCTTT. Translation: CASSLGGTGRTEAFF.

This clonotype was seen many times. The chain combines TRBV6-6 with TRBJ1-1; unclear D gene. From germline, CDR1 is MNHNY and CDR2 SVGAGI (reference sequence). CDR3 length: 14 amino acids. Trimming pared 6 bases from V and 5 bases from J, leaving 16 bases between. This CDR3 reads CASRTRTGGTEAFF. The CDR3 coding sequence is TGTGCCAGCAGAACGAGGACCGGAGGGACTGAAGCTTTCTTT.

This clonotype was detected a few times. A much larger clone lies one base from this, so it may be a read error. The chain links TRBV5-6 to TRBJ1-5; D is possibly TRBD1 (6 bases). Germline CDR1 and CDR2: SGHDT and YYEEEE. V was shortened by 3 bases and J by 4 bases, with 14 bases between the two germline ends. CDR3 size: 15 residues. The CDR3 loop reads CASSWGTWVNQPQHF. The CDR3 DNA reads as TGTGCCAGCAGCTGGGGGACATGGGTTAATCAGCCCCAGCATTTT.